This T cell receptor (beta chain) was recorded in a study of technical replicates of blood from several donors. The germline gives CDR1 ENHRY, CDR2 SYGVKD. The CDR3 consists of 14 residues. The junction had 4 bases not matched to a gene; V was cut back by 5 bases and J by 6 bases. TCRdb's copy holds only in-frame clones and misses some; the assay was immunoSEQ multiplex PCR. The sample carries around 70,000 clones, more than 85% recorded once. This clone was seen a few times. The specimen was T cells isolated from PBMCs. The sequence was obtained from a human donor in good health. This chain links TRBV10-3 with TRBJ2-1, with 10 bases that match TRBD2. Written as DNA, the CDR3 is TGTGCCATCAGTCTAGCGGGAGAGCCCAATGAGCAGTTCTTC. This gives the protein CAISLAGEPNEQFF.